This record concerns one T cell receptor (beta chain) sequence. Its matching antigen is unknown. These data are taken from a study of T cell responses to AZD1222 COVID-19 vaccine. Data came from immunoSEQ multiplex PCR; TCRdb stores just in-frame clones and leaves some out. The sample shows 150,000 to 160,000 clones, 75% to 90% of them seen only once. The study's findings and limits: Baseline serostatus was positive in only five to seven AZD1222 recipients. Spike-specific TCR breadth and depth were elevated following two AZD1222 doses.

This receptor was identified in an adult who had recovered from COVID-19. Sequenced material: peripheral blood, taken after recovery from COVID-19.

CDR3 nucleotide sequence: TGCGCCAGCAGCTATTCGCAGGGATCGTCTGGGGCCAACGTCCTGACTTTC. This gives the protein CASSYSQGSSGANVLTF. This chain joins TRBV5-1 and TRBJ2-6; D possibly corresponds to TRBD1 (5 bases). CDR1 SGHRS and CDR2 YFSETQ come from the germline V gene. This CDR3 comprises 17 residues. The V and J ends lost 3 bases and 1 base respectively, with 14 bases between them.